Below, 29 T cell receptor beta chains from the same sample are listed, as sequenced in a study of T cell responses to AZD1222 COVID-19 vaccine. Sequencing was performed with immunoSEQ multiplex PCR; in TCRdb, only in-frame clones are kept and a portion is missing. The sample lists about 120,000 clones, about 85% occurring once. Sample: peripheral blood, taken on day 0 of AZD1222 vaccination. The receptors originated from an adult in good health.

J is TRBJ2-3 and V is TRBV3-1 (or the pseudogene TRBV3-2); 7 bases are shared with TRBD2. The CDR3 extends over 14 amino acids. Germline V CDR1 and CDR2: LGHDT, YNNKEL (reference sequence). V lost 4 bases to trimming and J lost 4 bases; unmatched junction nucleotides: 5. The CDR3 coding sequence is TGTGCCAGCAGCCCTCCTGGGGGGGCAGATACGCAGTATTTT. Translation gives CASSPPGGADTQYF.

V and J are TRBV5-1 and TRBJ1-5; tentatively, D is TRBD1 (5 bases). This CDR3 contains 16 residues. Trimming shortened V by 0 bases and J by 5 bases, and 15 bases separated the two germline ends. Germline V gene sequence: CDR1 SGHRS, CDR2 YFSETQ. DNA of the CDR3: TGCGCCAGCAGCTTGGCCCCGGGGGAAACCTATCAGCCCCAGCATTTT. This encodes CASSLAPGETYQPQHF.

Only one count was recorded for this clone. This chain links TRBV18 with TRBJ1-5; D is uncertain. The CDR3 loop spans 17 amino acids. Germline V gene lookup returns CDR1 KGHSH and CDR2 LQKENI. V was clipped by 3 bases and J by 0 bases, with 15 bases between them. CDR3 in amino acids: CASSPAVGSRSNQPQHF. The DNA of the CDR3 is TGTGCCAGCTCACCGGCGGTAGGGTCCCGTAGCAATCAGCCCCAGCATTTT.

The rearrangement links TRBV14 to TRBJ1-2; a weak D match, TRBD1 (5 bases). Between the trimmed V and J ends, which lost 4 bases and 0 bases, there was a span of 12 bases. Germline CDR1 and CDR2: SGHDN and FVKESK. This CDR3 is 15 amino acids long. Here the CDR3 DNA reads TGTGCCAGCAGCCTTAAGGCACAGGCTAACTATGGCTACACCTTC. Its translation: CASSLKAQANYGYTF. Full variable domain (missing parts from reference TRBV14 and TRBJ1-2): EAGVTQFPSHSVIEKGQTVTLRCDPISGHDNLYWYRRVMGKEIKFLLHFVKESKQDESGMPNNRFLAERTGGTYSTLKVQPAELEDSGVYFCASSLKAQANYGYTFGSGTRLTVV.

In DNA, the CDR3 is TGTGCCAGCAGTTTCAGACGGGGCGGAGAGACCCAGTACTTC. As protein: CASSFRRGGETQYF. This chain joins TRBV28 and TRBJ2-5; perhaps D is TRBD1 or TRBD2 (5 bases each). In germline, CDR1 is MDHEN, CDR2 SYDVKM. CDR3 length equals 14 residues. The V end was cut by 3 bases, the J end by 4 bases, with 12 bases between.

The chain joins TRBV5-1 to TRBJ2-7; D is perhaps TRBD1 (5 bases). This CDR3 spans 13 amino acids. Trimming cost V 6 bases and J 1 base, with 11 bases left between them. Germline lookup yields CDR1 SGHRS and CDR2 YFSETQ. The CDR3 region has the DNA TGCGCCAGCAAAAGGGGTCCATCCTACGAGCAGTACTTC. Residues: CASKRGPSYEQYF.

The genes are TRBV7-3 and TRBJ2-1; D is unclear. The V end lost 0 bases, the J end lost 5 bases, and 5 bases lay between the germline ends. This CDR3 region has 13 residues. Germline loops: CDR1 SGHTA, CDR2 FQGTGA. The CDR3 loop is CASSLTSHNEQFF. DNA for the CDR3: TGTGCCAGCAGCTTAACGTCGCACAATGAGCAGTTCTTC.

The chain combines TRBV19 with TRBJ2-7, with 12 bases aligning to TRBD2. The CDR3 sequence is 14 residues long. Germline V lookup: CDR1 LNHDA, CDR2 SQIVND (reference sequence). J was trimmed by 2 bases and V by 5 bases; bases with no gene match: 1. CDR3 residues: CASSRLAGAYEQYF. DNA for the CDR3: TGTGCCAGTAGTCGACTAGCGGGGGCCTACGAGCAGTACTTC.

This clone has just a few counts. The rearrangement uses TRBV14 and TRBJ2-5; tentatively, D is TRBD1 or TRBD2 (5 bases each). Germline CDR1 is SGHDN and CDR2 is FVKESK. CDR3 size: 14 residues. The ends were cut back, 1 base at V and 7 bases at J, with 13 bases in the middle. The CDR3 reads CASSQGTPRGTQYF. The DNA for the CDR3 is TGTGCCAGCAGCCAAGGGACACCCCGGGGGACCCAGTACTTC.

The chain carries TRBV29-1 and TRBJ1-1, with D perhaps TRBD1 (5 bases). Germline values: CDR1 SQVTM, CDR2 ANQGSEA. There are 12 residues in the CDR3. V was cut by 4 bases and J by 1 base, with 7 bases left in between. CDR3 loop: CSVVTENTEAFF. The CDR3 DNA is TGCAGCGTTGTGACAGAGAACACTGAAGCTTTCTTT.

The chain carries TRBV30 and TRBJ1-2; TRBD1 aligns across 9 bases. Unmatched junction bases numbered 9, after V lost 1 base and J lost 3 bases. CDR3 length: 16 amino acids. Germline assignment: CDR1 GTSNPN and CDR2 SVGIG (reference sequence). CDR3 DNA sequence: TGTGCCTGGAGTGATACCACAGGGGGCCGGGACTATGGCTACACCTTC. This sequence encodes CAWSDTTGGRDYGYTF.

The genes are TRBV19 and TRBJ2-1; TRBD1 matches 8 bases. Trimming removed 4 bases from V and 11 bases from J; junction bases left unmatched: 7. Germline CDR1 and CDR2: LNHDA and SQIVND (reference sequence). The CDR3 length is 13 residues. The CDR3 DNA reads TGTGCCAGTAGTACACTAACAGGGGGAAAGCAGTTCTTC. The encoded protein is CASSTLTGGKQFF.

The V call is TRBV29-1, the J call TRBJ1-2, with D perhaps TRBD1 (5 bases). Deletions cut 7 bases from V and 0 bases from J, with 15 bases between. The CDR3 consists of 14 residues. Germline lookup yields CDR1 SQVTM and CDR2 ANQGSEA. The CDR3 spells CSGHVGGSNYGYTF. The DNA for the CDR3 is TGCAGCGGCCACGTGGGGGGATCTAACTATGGCTACACCTTC.

V gene TRBV11-2 combines with J gene TRBJ2-5; 12 positions match TRBD1. The CDR3 is 16 residues long. With V trimmed by 1 base and J by 6 bases, 6 bases remained unmatched. CDR1 and CDR2 from the germline V gene are SGHAT and FQNNGV. Written as DNA, the CDR3 is TGTGCCAGCAGCTTAGGCGGGGGACAGGGGGCGAAGACCCAGTACTTC. This sequence encodes CASSLGGGQGAKTQYF. Complete variable domain (other parts from reference TRBV11-2 and TRBJ2-5): EAGVAQSPRYKIIEKRQSVAFWCNPISGHATLYWYQQILGQGPKLLIQFQNNGVVDDSQLPKDRFSAERLKGVDSTLKIQPAKLEDSAVYLCASSLGGGQGAKTQYFGPGTRLLVL.

This clone was observed a handful of times. V usage is TRBV6-5 and J usage is TRBJ2-7, with D uncertain. CDR3 length: 16 residues. Looked up from germline, CDR1 is MNHEY and CDR2 is SVGAGI. Trimming removed 0 bases at V and 3 bases at J, with 15 bases between. CDR3 residues: CASSYSQPGVHYEQYF. The CDR3 DNA reads as TGTGCCAGCAGTTACTCGCAACCCGGAGTACACTACGAGCAGTACTTC.

The chain recombines TRBV28 with TRBJ2-7; 9 bases agree with TRBD1. The germline V gene has CDR1 MDHEN and CDR2 SYDVKM. Trimming at V came to 5 bases and at J to 3 bases, leaving 8 bases not matched to a gene. The CDR3 covers 15 residues. The CDR3 nucleotides read TGTGCCAGCAGTAGGACAGGGGCCCTCTACTACGAGCAGTACTTC. Residues: CASSRTGALYYEQYF.

The gene calls are TRBV19 and TRBJ2-7; 10 bases fit TRBD2. Germline CDR1 LNHDA, CDR2 SQIVND (reference sequence). The CDR3 runs 13 residues. V lost 6 bases to trimming and J lost 5 bases; unmatched junction nucleotides: 4. CDR3 sequence reads: CASSQAGGDEQYF. DNA of the CDR3: TGTGCCAGTAGCCAAGCGGGAGGGGACGAGCAGTACTTC.

The chain uses TRBV24-1 and TRBJ1-2; TRBD1 matches 12 bases. The CDR3 has 15 residues. The trim removed 2 bases at V and 8 bases at J, leaving 5 bases unmatched. CDR1 is KGHDR and CDR2 is SFDVKD in the germline V gene. Here the CDR3 DNA reads TGTGCCACCAGTGATTCGGGACAGGGGGCGGAAGGCTACACCTTC. Its protein product is CATSDSGQGAEGYTF.

This clone has a single count. The chain employs TRBV29-1 and TRBJ1-1; D remains ambiguous. The CDR3 spans 14 residues. Germline CDR1 is SQVTM and CDR2 is ANQGSEA. V lost 8 bases and J lost 2, with 18 bases in between. CDR3 nucleotide sequence: TGCAGCCTAGCGAGTACCCCCGGCAACACTGAAGCTTTCTTT. Translating it yields CSLASTPGNTEAFF.

V and J are TRBV30 and TRBJ2-5; 11 nucleotides line up with TRBD1. The J segment lost 13 bases and the V segment lost 3 bases, leaving 16 bases of the junction unmatched. The germline V gene has CDR1 GTSNPN and CDR2 SVGIG (reference sequence). CDR3 length: 15 residues. The CDR3 DNA reads TGTGCCTGGAGCGCTACCGGGACAGGGGGTGAGGTGGGGTACTTC. It codes for CAWSATGTGGEVGYF. The entire variable domain, with the rest obtained from reference TRBV30 and TRBJ2-5, is as follows: SQTIHQWPATLVQPVGSPLSLECTVEGTSNPNLYWYRQAAGRGLQLLFYSVGIGQISSEVPQNLSASRPQDRQFILSSKKLLLSDSGFYLCAWSATGTGGEVGYFGPGTRLLVL.

The chain carries TRBV28 and TRBJ1-2, with no clear D. The V end lost 6 bases, the J end lost 1 base, and 15 bases lay between the germline ends. The germline CDR1 and CDR2 sequences are MDHEN and SYDVKM. This CDR3 spans 15 amino acids. The CDR3 nucleotides are TGTGCCAGCAGCCAAGCGTGGTGGGGTAACTATGGCTACACCTTC. Translated, it gives CASSQAWWGNYGYTF.

The chain joins TRBV2 to TRBJ1-1; TRBD1 might be the D (6 bases). Trimming cost V 1 base and J 8 bases, with 14 bases left between them. Germline V lookup: CDR1 SNHLY, CDR2 FYNNEI. This CDR3 is built from 14 residues. In nucleotides, the CDR3 is TGTGCCAGCAGTGAAGATAGGGGGGCGGGCGAAGCTTTCTTT. Protein sequence: CASSEDRGAGEAFF.

The chain recombines TRBV3-1 (or the pseudogene TRBV3-2) with TRBJ2-3, with D unclear. Trimming cost V 0 bases and J 1 base, with 11 bases left between them. The germline gives CDR1 LGHDT, CDR2 YNNKEL (reference sequence). There are 16 residues in the CDR3. The CDR3 nucleotides read TGTGCCAGCAGCCAAGACTCCGGGCTTGGCACAGATACGCAGTATTTT. Its protein product is CASSQDSGLGTDTQYF.

V gene TRBV19 combines with J gene TRBJ2-5; the match to TRBD2 covers 11 bases. This CDR3 region has 15 residues. Trimming cost V 7 bases and J 5 bases; bases outside gene matches: 9. Germline values: CDR1 LNHDA, CDR2 SQIVND (reference sequence). The CDR3 spells CASMGLAGGEETQYF. For the CDR3, the DNA is TGTGCCAGTATGGGGCTAGCGGGAGGCGAGGAGACCCAGTACTTC.

DNA for the CDR3: TGTGCCAGCAGCTCCTCCCCCGGGACCGCGAGCGTGCCTCAGTACTTC. It yields the protein CASSSSPGTASVPQYF. The V and J genes are TRBV7-9 and TRBJ2-4; D possibly uses TRBD1 or TRBD2 (5 bases each). This CDR3 is built from 16 residues. The V end lost 4 bases, the J end lost 12 bases, and 25 bases lay between the germline ends. Per germline, CDR1 SEHNR and CDR2 FQNEAQ (reference sequence).

This clone has only a few counts. This chain links TRBV5-1 with TRBJ2-3; 12 nucleotides match TRBD2. The CDR3 extends over 16 amino acids. Germline CDR1 is SGHRS and CDR2 is YFSETQ. V lost 1 base to trimming and J lost 3 bases; unmatched junction nucleotides: 3. CDR3 region: CASSLTSGGLTDTQYF. In nucleotides, the CDR3 is TGCGCCAGCAGCTTGACTAGCGGGGGGCTTACAGATACGCAGTATTTT.

The rearrangement uses TRBV18 and TRBJ1-1; D unclear. Germline V CDR1 and CDR2: KGHSH, LQKENI. The CDR3 contains 13 residues. V was pared by 6 bases and J by 7 bases, with 15 bases between. Here the CDR3 reads CASSRDRDDEAFF. CDR3 sequence (DNA): TGTGCCAGCTCGCGAGACCGGGATGATGAAGCTTTCTTT.

This chain links TRBV28 with TRBJ2-4, with 7 nucleotides matching TRBD1. CDR1 MDHEN and CDR2 SYDVKM come from the germline V gene. The CDR3 covers 12 residues. V trimming: 5 bases; J trimming: 14 bases; junction bases outside the gene matches: 9. CDR3 nucleotides: TGTGCCAGCAGTCCCACCGGGCAGGGGGAGTACTTC. Amino acid sequence: CASSPTGQGEYF.

The chain is built from TRBV4-2 and TRBJ2-1; tentatively, D is TRBD2 (6 bases). V was shortened by 0 bases and J by 4 bases, with 10 bases between the two germline ends. The germline gives CDR1 LGHNA, CDR2 YNFKEQ. The CDR3 has 15 residues. CDR3 amino acids: CASSQDKAGYNEQFF. The CDR3 region has the DNA TGTGCCAGCAGCCAAGATAAGGCGGGGTACAATGAGCAGTTCTTC.